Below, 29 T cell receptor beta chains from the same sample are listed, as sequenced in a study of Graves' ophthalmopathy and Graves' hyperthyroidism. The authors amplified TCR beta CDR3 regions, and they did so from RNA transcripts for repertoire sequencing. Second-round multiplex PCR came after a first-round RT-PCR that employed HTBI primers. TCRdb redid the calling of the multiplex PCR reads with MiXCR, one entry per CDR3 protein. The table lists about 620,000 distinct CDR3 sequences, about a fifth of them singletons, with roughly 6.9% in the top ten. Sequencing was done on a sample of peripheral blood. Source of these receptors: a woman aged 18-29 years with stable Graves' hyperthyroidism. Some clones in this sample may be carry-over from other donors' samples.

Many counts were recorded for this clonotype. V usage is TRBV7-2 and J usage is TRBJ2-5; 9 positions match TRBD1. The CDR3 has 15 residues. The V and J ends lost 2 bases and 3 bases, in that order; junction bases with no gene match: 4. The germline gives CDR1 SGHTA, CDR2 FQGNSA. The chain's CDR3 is CASSLWGDREETQYF. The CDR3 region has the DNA TGTGCCAGCAGCTTATGGGGGGACAGGGAAGAGACCCAGTACTTC.

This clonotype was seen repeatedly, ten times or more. CDR3 residues: CASSIRSTGTYEQYF. The CDR3 coding sequence is TGTGCCAGTAGTATAAGGTCGACAGGGACCTACGAGCAGTACTTC. This chain connects TRBV19 to TRBJ2-7, with 7 bases that match TRBD1. The CDR3 contains 15 residues. V dropped 2 bases and J dropped 2; count of bases not matched to a gene: 6. Germline values: CDR1 LNHDA, CDR2 SQIVND (reference sequence).

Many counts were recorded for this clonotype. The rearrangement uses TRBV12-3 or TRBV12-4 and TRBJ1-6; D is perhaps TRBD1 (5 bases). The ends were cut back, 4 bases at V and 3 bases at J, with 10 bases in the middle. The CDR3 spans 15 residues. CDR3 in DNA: TGTGCCAGCAGTTCCCGGGACGGCTATAATTCACCCCTCCACTTT. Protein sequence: CASSSRDGYNSPLHF.

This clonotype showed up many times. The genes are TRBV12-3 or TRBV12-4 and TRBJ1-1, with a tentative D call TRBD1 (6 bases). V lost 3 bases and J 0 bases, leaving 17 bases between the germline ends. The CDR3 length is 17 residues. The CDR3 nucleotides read TGTGCCAGCAGTTTCAGGGGCCCACTCCTAATGAACACTGAAGCTTTCTTT. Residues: CASSFRGPLLMNTEAFF.

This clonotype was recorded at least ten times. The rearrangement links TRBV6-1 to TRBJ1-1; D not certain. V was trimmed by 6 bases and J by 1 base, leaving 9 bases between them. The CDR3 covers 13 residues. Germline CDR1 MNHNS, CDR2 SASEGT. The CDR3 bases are TGTGCCAGCAGGGAACGGACGAACACTGAAGCTTTCTTT. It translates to CASRERTNTEAFF.

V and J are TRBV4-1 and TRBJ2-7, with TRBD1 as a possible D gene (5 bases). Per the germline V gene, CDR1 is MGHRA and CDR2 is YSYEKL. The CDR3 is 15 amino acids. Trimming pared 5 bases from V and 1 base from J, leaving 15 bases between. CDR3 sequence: CASSYTQTASYEQYF. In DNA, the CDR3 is TGCGCCAGCAGCTACACCCAGACAGCATCCTACGAGCAGTACTTC.

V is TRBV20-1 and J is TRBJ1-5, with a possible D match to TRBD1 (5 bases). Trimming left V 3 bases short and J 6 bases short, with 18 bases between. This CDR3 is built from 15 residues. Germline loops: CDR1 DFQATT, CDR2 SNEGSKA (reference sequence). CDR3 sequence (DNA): TGCAGTGCTAGTTTCCGGGCAGGGCGGCGTCAGCCCCAGCATTTT. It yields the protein CSASFRAGRRQPQHF.

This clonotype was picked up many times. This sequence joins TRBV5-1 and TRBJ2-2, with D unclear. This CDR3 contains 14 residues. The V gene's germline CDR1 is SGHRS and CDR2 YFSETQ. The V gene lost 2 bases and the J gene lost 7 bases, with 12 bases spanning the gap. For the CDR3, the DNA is TGCGCCAGCAGCTTAGGGCCTAGGAGCGGGGAGCTGTTTTTT. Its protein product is CASSLGPRSGELFF.

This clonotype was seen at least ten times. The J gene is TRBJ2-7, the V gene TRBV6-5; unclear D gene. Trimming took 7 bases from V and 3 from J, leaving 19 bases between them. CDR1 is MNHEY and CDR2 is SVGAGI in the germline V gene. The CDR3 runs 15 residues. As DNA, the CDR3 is TGTGCCAGCATTATAAACTGGACGGCCGACTACGAGCAGTACTTC. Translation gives CASIINWTADYEQYF.

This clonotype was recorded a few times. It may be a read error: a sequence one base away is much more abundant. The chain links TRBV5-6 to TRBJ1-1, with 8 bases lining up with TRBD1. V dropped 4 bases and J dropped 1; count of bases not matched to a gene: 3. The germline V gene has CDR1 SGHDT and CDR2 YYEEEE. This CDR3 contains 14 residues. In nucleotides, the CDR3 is TGTGCCAGCAGCCGCAGGGGGCCGAACACTGAAGCTTTCTTT. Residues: CASSRRGPNTEAFF.

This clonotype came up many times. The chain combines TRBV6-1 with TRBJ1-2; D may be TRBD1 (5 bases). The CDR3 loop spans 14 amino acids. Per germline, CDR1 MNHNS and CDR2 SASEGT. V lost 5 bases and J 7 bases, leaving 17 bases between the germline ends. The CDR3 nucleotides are TGTGCCAGCAGTCCCCGGGGGAGGACGTTTGGCTACACCTTC. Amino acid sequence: CASSPRGRTFGYTF.

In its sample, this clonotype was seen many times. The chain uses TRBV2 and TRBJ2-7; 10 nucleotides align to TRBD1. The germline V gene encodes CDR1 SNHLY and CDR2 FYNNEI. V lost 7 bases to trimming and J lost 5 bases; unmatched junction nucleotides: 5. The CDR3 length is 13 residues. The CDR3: CASTGQGVNEQYF. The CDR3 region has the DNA TGTGCCAGCACAGGACAGGGGGTAAACGAGCAGTACTTC.

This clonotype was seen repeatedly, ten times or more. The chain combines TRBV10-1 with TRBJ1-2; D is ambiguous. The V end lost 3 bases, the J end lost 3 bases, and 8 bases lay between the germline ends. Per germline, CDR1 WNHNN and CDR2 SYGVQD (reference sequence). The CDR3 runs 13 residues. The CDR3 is CASSERRDYGYTF. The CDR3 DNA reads TGCGCCAGCAGTGAAAGGAGGGACTATGGCTACACCTTC.

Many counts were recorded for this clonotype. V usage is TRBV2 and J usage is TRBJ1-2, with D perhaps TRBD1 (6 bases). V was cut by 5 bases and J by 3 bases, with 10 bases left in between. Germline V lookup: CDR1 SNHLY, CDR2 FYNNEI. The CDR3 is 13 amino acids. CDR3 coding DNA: TGTGCCAGCAGTAGGACAGCTTACTATGGCTACACCTTC. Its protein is CASSRTAYYGYTF.

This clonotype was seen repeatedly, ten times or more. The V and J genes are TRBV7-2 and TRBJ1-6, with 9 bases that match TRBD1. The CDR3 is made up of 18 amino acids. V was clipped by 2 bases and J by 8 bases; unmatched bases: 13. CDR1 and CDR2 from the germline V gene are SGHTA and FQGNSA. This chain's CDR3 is CASSLWGRQGVSDSPLHF. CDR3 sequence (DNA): TGTGCCAGCAGCTTATGGGGTCGACAGGGGGTCTCGGATTCACCCCTCCACTTT.

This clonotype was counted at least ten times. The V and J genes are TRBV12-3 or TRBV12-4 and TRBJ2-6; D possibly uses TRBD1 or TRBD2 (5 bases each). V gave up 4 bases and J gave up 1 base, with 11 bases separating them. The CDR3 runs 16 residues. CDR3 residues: CASSSYWGSGANVLTF. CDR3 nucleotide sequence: TGTGCCAGCAGTTCCTACTGGGGGTCTGGGGCCAACGTCCTGACTTTC.

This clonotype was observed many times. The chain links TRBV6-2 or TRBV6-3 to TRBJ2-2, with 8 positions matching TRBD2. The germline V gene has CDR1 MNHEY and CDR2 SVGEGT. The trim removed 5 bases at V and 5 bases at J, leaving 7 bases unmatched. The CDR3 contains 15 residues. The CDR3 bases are TGTGCCAGCAGTCCCTGGACTAGCTGGACCGGGGAGCTGTTTTTT. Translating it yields CASSPWTSWTGELFF.

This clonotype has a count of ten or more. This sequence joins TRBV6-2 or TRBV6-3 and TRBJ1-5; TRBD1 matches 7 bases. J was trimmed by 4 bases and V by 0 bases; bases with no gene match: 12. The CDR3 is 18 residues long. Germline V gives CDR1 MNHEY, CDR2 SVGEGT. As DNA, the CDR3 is TGTGCCAGCAGTTACTCCTCTATCCGACAGGGACTAAATCAGCCCCAGCATTTT. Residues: CASSYSSIRQGLNQPQHF.

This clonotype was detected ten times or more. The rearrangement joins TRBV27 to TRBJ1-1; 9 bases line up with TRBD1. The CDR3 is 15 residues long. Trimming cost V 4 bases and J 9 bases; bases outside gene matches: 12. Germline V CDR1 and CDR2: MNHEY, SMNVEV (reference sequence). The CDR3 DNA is TGTGCCAGCAGTTCTTCCGGGACAGGGCGGGGGAAAGCTTTCTTT. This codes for CASSSSGTGRGKAFF.

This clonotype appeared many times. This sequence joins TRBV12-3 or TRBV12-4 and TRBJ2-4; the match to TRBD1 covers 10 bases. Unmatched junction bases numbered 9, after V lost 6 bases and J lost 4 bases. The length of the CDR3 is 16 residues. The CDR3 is CASSHRQGAHKNIQYF. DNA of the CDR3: TGTGCCAGCAGCCATCGACAGGGGGCGCATAAAAACATTCAGTACTTC.

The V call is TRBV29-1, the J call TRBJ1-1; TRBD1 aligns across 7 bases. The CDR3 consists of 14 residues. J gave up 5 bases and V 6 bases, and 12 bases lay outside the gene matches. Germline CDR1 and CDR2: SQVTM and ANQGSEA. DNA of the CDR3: TGCAGCGTATCAGGGCACAGGGGAAGGACTGAAGCTTTCTTT. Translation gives CSVSGHRGRTEAFF.

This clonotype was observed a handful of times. In nucleotides, the CDR3 is TGTGCCAGCGGCAGACGACAGGTTGAGACCCAGTACTTC. Its protein is CASGRRQVETQYF. This chain uses TRBV13 with TRBJ2-5; tentative D call: TRBD1 (6 bases). Germline CDR1 reads PRHDT; CDR2 reads FYEKMQ (reference sequence). This CDR3 is 13 amino acids long. Trimming shortened V by 8 bases and J by 5 bases, and 15 bases separated the two germline ends.

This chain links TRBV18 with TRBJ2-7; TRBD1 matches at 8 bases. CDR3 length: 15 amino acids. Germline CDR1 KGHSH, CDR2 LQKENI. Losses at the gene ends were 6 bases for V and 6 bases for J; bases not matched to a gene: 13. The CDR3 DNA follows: TGTGCCAGCTCGTCCGACAGGGGTTTTGGGTTCGAGCAGTACTTC. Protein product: CASSSDRGFGFEQYF. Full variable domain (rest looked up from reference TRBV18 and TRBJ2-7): NAGVMQNPRHLVRRRGQEARLRCSPMKGHSHVYWYRQLPEEGLKFMVYLQKENIIDESGMPKERFSAEFPKEGPSILRIQQVVRGDSAAYFCASSSDRGFGFEQYFGPGTRLTVT.

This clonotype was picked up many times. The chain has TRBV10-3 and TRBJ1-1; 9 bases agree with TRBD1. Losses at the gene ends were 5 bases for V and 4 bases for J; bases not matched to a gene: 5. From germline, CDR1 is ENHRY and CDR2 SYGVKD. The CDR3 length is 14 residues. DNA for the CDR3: TGTGCCATCAGTCTGGGGGGACAGGGCACTGAAGCTTTCTTT. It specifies CAISLGGQGTEAFF.

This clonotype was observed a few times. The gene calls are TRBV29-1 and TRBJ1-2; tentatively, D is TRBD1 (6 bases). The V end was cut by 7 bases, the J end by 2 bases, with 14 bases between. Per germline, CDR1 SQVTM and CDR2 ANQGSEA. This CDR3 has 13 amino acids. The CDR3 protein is CSAQQGLNYGYTF. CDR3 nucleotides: TGCAGCGCCCAACAGGGACTGAACTATGGCTACACCTTC.

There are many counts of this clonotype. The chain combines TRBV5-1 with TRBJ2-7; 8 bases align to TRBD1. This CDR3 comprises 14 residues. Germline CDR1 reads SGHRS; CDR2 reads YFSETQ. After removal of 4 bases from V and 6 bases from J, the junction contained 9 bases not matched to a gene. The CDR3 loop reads CASSPDRGEGEQYF. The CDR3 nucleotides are TGCGCCAGCAGCCCAGACAGGGGCGAAGGCGAGCAGTACTTC. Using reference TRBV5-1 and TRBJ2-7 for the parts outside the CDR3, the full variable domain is KAGVTQTPRYLIKTRGQQVTLSCSPISGHRSVSWYQQTPGQGLQFLFEYFSETQRNKGNFPGRFSGRQFSNSRSEMNVSTLELGDSALYLCASSPDRGEGEQYFGPGTRLTVT.

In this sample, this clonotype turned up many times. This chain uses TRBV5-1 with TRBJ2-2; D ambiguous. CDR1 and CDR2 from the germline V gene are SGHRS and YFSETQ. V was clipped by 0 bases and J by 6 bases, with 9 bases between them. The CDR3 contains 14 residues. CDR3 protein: CASSLAVAPGELFF. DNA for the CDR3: TGCGCCAGCAGCTTGGCCGTAGCTCCCGGGGAGCTGTTTTTT.

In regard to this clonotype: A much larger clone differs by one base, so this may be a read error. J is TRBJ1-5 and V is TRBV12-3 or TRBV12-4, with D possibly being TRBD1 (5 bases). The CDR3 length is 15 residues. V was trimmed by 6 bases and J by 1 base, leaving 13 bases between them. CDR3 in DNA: TGTGCCAGCAGGCGGGGGGGATACAGCAATCAGCCCCAGCATTTT. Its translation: CASRRGGYSNQPQHF.

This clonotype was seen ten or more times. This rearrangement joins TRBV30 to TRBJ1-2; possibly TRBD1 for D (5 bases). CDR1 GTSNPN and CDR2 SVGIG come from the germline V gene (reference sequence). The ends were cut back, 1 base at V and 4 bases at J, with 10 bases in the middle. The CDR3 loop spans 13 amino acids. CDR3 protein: CAWSGGPIYGYTF. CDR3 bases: TGTGCCTGGAGTGGGGGACCGATCTATGGCTACACCTTC.